The sequence of this T cell receptor beta chain was determined in a study of monozygotic twins with inflammatory bowel disease. Regarding this clonotype: Its antigen is unknown.

Each donor had more than 2 ml of blood drawn. Study-wide findings and caveats: Whereas healthy co-twins had higher TCRbeta diversity (inverse Simpson), IBD patients had lower diversity.

This CDR3 has 16 amino acids. Germline V gene lookup returns CDR1 SGHVS and CDR2 FNYEAQ. The RNA usage for each TCR library was around 3.5 ug of total RNA. Reprocessing the 5' RACE reads, TCRdb reports a single entry for every CDR3 protein and omits DNA. With about 330,000 distinct CDR3 sequences in the sample, the ten largest clones hold approximately 2%. V gene TRBV7-6 combines with J gene TRBJ2-5; TCRdb indicates TRBD1, and absent DNA this call remains unverified. The sample was blood. This clonotype originated in a human donor with ulcerative colitis or Crohn's disease, or a healthy co-twin of an affected twin (not recorded which). The CDR3 reads CASSLEGQGRKETQYF.